The 18 T cell receptor beta chains below were found in one sample sequenced in a study of regulatory T cells in long-lasting Graves disease. Arm-PCR of CDR3 regions and iRepertoire HTBI primers were the basis on which TCR beta libraries were built. TCRdb itself ran the multiplex PCR reads through MiXCR, one entry per CDR3 protein. The sample comprises about 430,000 distinct CDR3 sequences, roughly a fifth of which are singletons, and roughly an eighth rests with the top ten. As for time point: persistent/refractory GD, antithyroid drugs over 5 years with positive TRAb. PBMC RNA served as the TCR library source. Sample: peripheral blood mononuclear cells (PBMCs), taken when the disease was refractory, from a patient treated with antithyroid drugs. These receptors were taken from a female donor with Graves disease.

V usage is TRBV6-2 or TRBV6-3 and J usage is TRBJ1-3, with 10 bases aligning to TRBD1. The trim removed 6 bases at V and 0 bases at J, leaving 8 bases unmatched. The germline V gene encodes CDR1 MNHEY and CDR2 SVGEGT. This CDR3 is 17 amino acids long. This CDR3 reads CASRAGTGVLSGNTIYF. CDR3 bases: TGTGCCAGCAGGGCCGGGACAGGGGTTCTCTCTGGAAACACCATATATTTT.

The rearrangement joins TRBV20-1 to TRBJ1-4; D gene unclear. Germline V gives CDR1 DFQATT, CDR2 SNEGSKA (reference sequence). The CDR3 has 13 residues. V was shortened by 3 bases and J by 8 bases, with 13 bases between the two germline ends. The CDR3: CSARGGSGEKLFF. DNA of the CDR3: TGCAGTGCTAGGGGAGGGAGTGGAGAAAAACTGTTTTTT.

V usage is TRBV7-9 and J usage is TRBJ1-4, with D tentatively TRBD1 (5 bases). This CDR3 has 16 residues. Trimming shortened V by 2 bases and J by 0 bases, and 10 bases separated the two germline ends. In germline, CDR1 is SEHNR, CDR2 FQNEAQ (reference sequence). The DNA for the CDR3 is TGTGCCAGCAGCTTATTGGTACAGGCAACTAATGAAAAACTGTTTTTT. Its protein product is CASSLLVQATNEKLFF. The whole variable domain, filled in from reference TRBV7-9 and TRBJ1-4, reads DTGVSQNPRHKITKRGQNVTFRCDPISEHNRLYWYRQTLGQGPEFLTYFQNEAQLEKSRLLSDRFSAERPKGSFSTLEIQRTEQGDSAMYLCASSLLVQATNEKLFFGSGTQLSVL.

Concerning this clonotype: Possible read error: a much larger clone is one base away. This chain connects TRBV7-6 to TRBJ2-2; 7 positions match TRBD2. The CDR3 spans 14 residues. Per the germline V gene, CDR1 is SGHVS and CDR2 is FNYEAQ. The CDR3 here is CASSWGLHTGGLFF. The CDR3 DNA is TGTGCCAGCAGCTGGGGACTACACACCGGGGGGCTGTTTTTT.

A few counts support this clonotype. The rearrangement joins TRBV19 to TRBJ1-2; the D is unclear. The germline gives CDR1 LNHDA, CDR2 SQIVND (reference sequence). V was pared by 6 bases and J by 2 bases, with 7 bases between. This CDR3 has 12 amino acids. CDR3: CASSNINYGYTF. In nucleotides, the CDR3 is TGTGCCAGTAGCAACATAAACTATGGCTACACCTTC.

V and J are TRBV20-1 and TRBJ2-5; D may be TRBD2 (6 bases). This CDR3 contains 13 residues. Germline V lookup: CDR1 DFQATT, CDR2 SNEGSKA (reference sequence). V dropped 5 bases and J dropped 5 bases, with 15 bases sitting between them. The CDR3: CSAEVTSRETQYF. The CDR3 nucleotides read TGCAGTGCTGAAGTAACTAGCAGGGAGACCCAGTACTTC.

The chain uses TRBV25-1 and TRBJ1-5; possibly TRBD1 for D (6 bases). V gave up 4 bases and J gave up 2 bases, with 18 bases separating them. CDR1 MGHDK and CDR2 SYGVNS come from the germline V gene. CDR3 length equals 17 residues. CDR3 bases: TGTGCCAGCAGTGCAGGGGTAGATCTATTCGGCAATCAGCCCCAGCATTTT. As protein: CASSAGVDLFGNQPQHF.

The chain links TRBV6-4 to TRBJ2-7; 8 nucleotides align to TRBD2. Germline CDR1 and CDR2: MRHNA and SNTAGT. This CDR3 is 14 amino acids long. The ends lost 9 bases at V and 3 bases at J; junction bases unmatched: 10. The CDR3 bases are TGTGCCAGTTACTGGACTAGCCTATTCTACGAGCAGTACTTC. It yields the protein CASYWTSLFYEQYF.

This clonotype has a count of ten or more. The chain uses TRBV28 and TRBJ2-7; TRBD2 matches 14 bases. The ends lost 6 bases at V and 5 bases at J; junction bases unmatched: 9. CDR3 length: 16 amino acids. CDR1 is MDHEN and CDR2 is SYDVKM in the germline V gene. CDR3 sequence reads: CASSQTSGRALNEQYF. Here the CDR3 DNA reads TGTGCCAGCAGCCAGACTAGCGGGAGGGCCCTCAACGAGCAGTACTTC.

Many counts were recorded for this clonotype. The rearrangement links TRBV20-1 to TRBJ1-2, with a possible D match to TRBD1 (5 bases). Trimming cost V 7 bases and J 7 bases, with 10 bases left between them. The CDR3 extends over 10 amino acids. Germline V CDR1 and CDR2: DFQATT, SNEGSKA (reference sequence). CDR3 DNA sequence: TGCAGTGAGGACAATACTGGCTACACCTTC. This translates into CSEDNTGYTF.

This clonotype was recorded many times. This chain links TRBV3-1 with TRBJ1-1; D is uncertain. The germline gives CDR1 LGHDT, CDR2 YNNKEL (reference sequence). This CDR3 comprises 13 residues. Trimming pared 0 bases from V and 0 bases from J, leaving 2 bases between. Written as DNA, the CDR3 is TGTGCCAGCAGCCAAGAGATGAACACTGAAGCTTTCTTT. Translated, it gives CASSQEMNTEAFF.

A note on this clonotype: A read error is likely, as this CDR3 ends without the conserved phenylalanine or tryptophan. V and J are TRBV9 and TRBJ2-2; a possible D gene is TRBD2 (6 bases). Per the germline V gene, CDR1 is SGDLS and CDR2 is YYNGEE. CDR3 length equals 17 residues. Between the trimmed V and J ends, which lost 3 bases and 4 bases, there was a span of 19 bases. As DNA, the CDR3 is TGTGCCAGCAGCGCCCTTATCGGGAGTGGGGGCACCGGGGAGCTGTTTTCT. It specifies CASSALIGSGGTGELFS.

The chain recombines TRBV7-8 with TRBJ2-7; TRBD1 aligns across 10 bases. V shed 5 bases and J 4 bases; nucleotides not matched to a gene: 11. The CDR3 length is 16 residues. Germline CDR1 reads SGHVS; CDR2 reads FQNEAQ. The CDR3 here is CASSKAGGQGSYEQYF. CDR3 nucleotide sequence: TGTGCCAGCAGCAAGGCAGGGGGACAGGGGTCTTACGAGCAGTACTTC.

This clonotype was recorded many times. The chain couples TRBV28 to TRBJ1-5; D call uncertain. With 3 bases removed from V and 3 bases from J, the gap between germline ends came to 6 bases. The CDR3 contains 13 residues. Per germline, CDR1 MDHEN and CDR2 SYDVKM. The DNA of the CDR3 is TGTGCCAGCAGTTTCACCTACAATCAGCCCCAGCATTTT. It encodes CASSFTYNQPQHF. The whole variable domain, filled in from reference TRBV28 and TRBJ1-5, reads DVKVTQSSRYLVKRTGEKVFLECVQDMDHENMFWYRQDPGLGLRLIYFSYDVKMKEKGDIPEGYSVSREKKERFSLILESASTNQTSMYLCASSFTYNQPQHFGDGTRLSIL.

This chain links TRBV7-2 with TRBJ1-5, with unresolved D. CDR1 is SGHTA, CDR2 FQGNSA, per germline. V was shortened by 1 base and J by 9 bases, with 13 bases between the two germline ends. CDR3 length: 14 residues. DNA of the CDR3: TGTGCCAGCAGCTTAGACAGAGCAACCGGGCCCCAGCATTTT. Its protein product is CASSLDRATGPQHF.

This clonotype was found many times. The chain joins TRBV6-6 to TRBJ2-2, with D possibly matching TRBD1 (5 bases). Germline-derived CDR1 and CDR2 are MNHNY and SVGAGI (reference sequence). The V end was cut by 0 bases, the J end by 0 bases, with 8 bases between. The CDR3 length is 16 residues. CDR3 amino acids: CASSYSLGANTGELFF. As DNA, the CDR3 is TGTGCCAGCAGTTACTCGTTAGGGGCGAACACCGGGGAGCTGTTTTTT.

This chain joins TRBV5-1 and TRBJ2-3; the D is unclear. The ends were cut back, 3 bases at V and 3 bases at J, with 11 bases in the middle. The germline V gene has CDR1 SGHRS and CDR2 YFSETQ. The CDR3 totals 14 residues. The CDR3 region is CASSSPSGTDTQYF. The CDR3 nucleotides are TGCGCCAGCAGCTCCCCTAGTGGGACAGATACGCAGTATTTT.

The sample holds many counts of this clonotype. The chain links TRBV12-3 or TRBV12-4 to TRBJ2-2; possibly TRBD1 for D (5 bases). The CDR3 is 12 amino acids. Trimming removed 6 bases from V and 6 bases from J, with 8 bases in between. Here the CDR3 reads CASRPGSGELFF. CDR3 in DNA: TGTGCCAGCAGGCCAGGGTCCGGGGAGCTGTTTTTT.